This entry lists 27 T cell receptor beta chains sequenced from one sample in a study of T cell responses to AZD1222 COVID-19 vaccine. The method was immunoSEQ multiplex PCR; TCRdb's version includes in-frame clones alone and lacks a portion of them. The data hold about 96,000 clones, with around 89% observed a single time. The sample was peripheral blood, taken on day 0 of AZD1222 vaccination. The receptors derive from an adult in good health.

V and J are TRBV5-6 and TRBJ2-1; D possibly corresponds to TRBD1 (5 bases). In germline, CDR1 is SGHDT, CDR2 YYEEEE. This CDR3 region has 12 residues. Trimming took off 0 bases at V and 9 bases at J, with 7 bases between the two ends. The CDR3 loop reads CASSLDQGEQFF. In DNA, the CDR3 is TGTGCCAGCAGCTTGGATCAGGGTGAGCAGTTCTTC. The whole variable domain, remainder taken from reference TRBV5-6 and TRBJ2-1, is DAGVTQSPTHLIKTRGQQVTLRCSPKSGHDTVSWYQQALGQGPQFIFQYYEEEERQRGNFPDRFSGHQFPNYSSELNVNALLLGDSALYLCASSLDQGEQFFGPGTRLTVL.

CDR3 sequence (DNA): TGTGCCAGCAGTGACATTCGGGGGGACTATGGCTACACCTTC. This codes for CASSDIRGDYGYTF. This chain links TRBV2 with TRBJ1-2, with D possibly TRBD1 on 5 matching bases. With 3 bases removed from V and 3 bases from J, the gap between germline ends came to 11 bases. The CDR3 contains 14 residues. Per the germline V gene, CDR1 is SNHLY and CDR2 is FYNNEI.

V gene TRBV12-3 or TRBV12-4 combines with J gene TRBJ1-1; no reliable D call. V was pared by 0 bases and J by 6 bases, with 8 bases between. The CDR3 consists of 13 residues. DNA of the CDR3: TGTGCCAGCAGTTTAGCTTCGAGGGCTGAAGCTTTCTTT. Amino acids: CASSLASRAEAFF.

The V and J genes are TRBV5-4 and TRBJ2-3; 8 positions match TRBD2. This CDR3 comprises 15 residues. The V segment lost 6 bases and the J segment 2 bases; nucleotides outside the gene matches: 8. Germline CDR1 is SGHNT and CDR2 is YYREEE (reference sequence). This CDR3 reads CASTLGGAVTDTQYF. The CDR3 coding sequence is TGTGCCAGCACTCTCGGGGGGGCGGTCACAGATACGCAGTATTTT.

The V and J genes are TRBV11-3 and TRBJ2-7, with D tentatively TRBD2 (5 bases). The CDR3 loop spans 13 amino acids. V was shortened by 5 bases and J by 6 bases, with 14 bases between the two germline ends. Germline V lookup: CDR1 SGHNT, CDR2 YENEEA. The CDR3 region is CASSERTASEQYF. The CDR3 nucleotides are TGTGCCAGCAGCGAGCGGACGGCGAGCGAGCAGTACTTC.

This chain links TRBV3-1 (or the pseudogene TRBV3-2) with TRBJ1-2; D remains unclear. CDR1 and CDR2 from the germline V gene are LGHDT and YNNKEL (reference sequence). Trimming stripped 1 base from V and 3 bases from J, with 6 bases between. The CDR3 contains 13 residues. The DNA for the CDR3 is TGTGCCAGCAGCCAAGGGGTCGACTATGGCTACACCTTC. This sequence encodes CASSQGVDYGYTF.

The chain combines TRBV10-3 with TRBJ2-3; possible D gene TRBD2, 6 bases. V was trimmed by 11 bases and J by 0 bases, leaving 18 bases between them. Germline V gives CDR1 ENHRY, CDR2 SYGVKD. This CDR3 is built from 15 residues. The CDR3 sequence: CAAAGGTASTDTQYF. Here the CDR3 DNA reads TGTGCCGCCGCTGGGGGGACGGCTAGCACAGATACGCAGTATTTT.

This clone was picked up a small number of times. The CDR3 sequence: CASSRGTGVLGYTF. In DNA, the CDR3 is TGTGCCAGCAGCAGAGGGACAGGGGTTTTGGGCTACACCTTC. The chain links TRBV5-5 to TRBJ1-2, with TRBD1 matching 10 bases. The CDR3 covers 14 residues. V lost 4 bases, J lost 8 bases, and 8 bases stayed unmatched. The V gene's germline CDR1 is SGHKS and CDR2 YYEKEE (reference sequence). The whole variable domain, filled in from reference TRBV5-5 and TRBJ1-2, reads DAGVTQSPTHLIKTRGQQVTLRCSPISGHKSVSWYQQVLGQGPQFIFQYYEKEERGRGNFPDRFSARQFPNYSSELNVNALLLGDSALYLCASSRGTGVLGYTFGSGTRLTVV.

The chain carries TRBV7-2 and TRBJ1-1, with unresolved D. The length of the CDR3 is 15 residues. Germline V gives CDR1 SGHTA, CDR2 FQGNSA. Trimming left V 3 bases short and J 5 bases short, with 16 bases between. The CDR3 DNA sequence: TGTGCCAGCAGCTTCAGTTCGTACGGGAGGACTGAAGCTTTCTTT. Translation gives CASSFSSYGRTEAFF.

The rearrangement joins TRBV7-3 to TRBJ1-5; unclear D gene. V lost 0 bases and J 2 bases, leaving 14 bases between the germline ends. This CDR3 contains 17 residues. The germline gives CDR1 SGHTA, CDR2 FQGTGA. CDR3 sequence: CASSLTSRVMGNQPQHF. In DNA, the CDR3 is TGTGCCAGCAGCTTAACAAGTAGGGTTATGGGCAATCAGCCCCAGCATTTT.

This chain connects TRBV30 to TRBJ1-5; D remains ambiguous. V was cut by 1 base and J by 0 bases, with 16 bases left in between. The germline V gene has CDR1 GTSNPN and CDR2 SVGIG (reference sequence). This CDR3 has 17 amino acids. CDR3 nucleotides: TGTGCCTGGAGTGCAGGCGTCCGGATCGGTAGCAATCAGCCCCAGCATTTT. Translating it yields CAWSAGVRIGSNQPQHF. Full variable domain (rest looked up from reference TRBV30 and TRBJ1-5): SQTIHQWPATLVQPVGSPLSLECTVEGTSNPNLYWYRQAAGRGLQLLFYSVGIGQISSEVPQNLSASRPQDRQFILSSKKLLLSDSGFYLCAWSAGVRIGSNQPQHFGDGTRLSIL.

CDR3 DNA sequence: TGTGCCAGCAGCCAGGGACTAGCGGGGGAATACGCGGGTGAGCAGTTCTTC. Translated: CASSQGLAGEYAGEQFF. This sequence joins TRBV4-2 and TRBJ2-1; TRBD2 agrees at 14 bases. Germline V gene sequence: CDR1 LGHNA, CDR2 YNFKEQ. This CDR3 has 17 amino acids. The V gene end was trimmed by 3 bases and the J gene end by 9 bases; junction bases not matched to a gene: 10.

A single count supports this clone. The gene calls are TRBV28 and TRBJ1-3; D not resolved. The length of the CDR3 is 13 residues. Looked up from germline, CDR1 is MDHEN and CDR2 is SYDVKM. Trimming removed 7 bases at V and 3 bases at J, with 10 bases between. The CDR3 nucleotides read TGTGCCAGCACCTTGCGGGGTGGAAACACCATATATTTT. Translation gives CASTLRGGNTIYF.

Turning to this clone: As the CDR3 is not closed by the conserved phenylalanine or tryptophan, this likely results from a read error. Because the CDR3's place on the DNA is in doubt, the DNA is left out and the CDR3 is given as listed by TCRdb. This chain uses TRBV7-7 with TRBJ2-7. From germline, CDR1 is SSHAT and CDR2 FNYEAQ (reference sequence). The CDR3 spans 11 residues, counting both ends. CDR3 in amino acids: CASSLPIIGGH.

V and J are TRBV5-8 and TRBJ1-3; D is perhaps TRBD1 (5 bases). The V end lost 2 bases, the J end lost 4 bases, and 10 bases lay between the germline ends. Germline loops: CDR1 SGHTS, CDR2 YDEGEE. This CDR3 is built from 14 residues. CDR3 in DNA: TGTGCCAGCAGCTTCACAGGAGTCGGAAACACCATATATTTT. This encodes CASSFTGVGNTIYF.

The J gene is TRBJ2-1, the V gene TRBV28; TRBD1 agrees at 11 bases. The length of the CDR3 is 14 residues. V lost 5 bases and J lost 7; bases outside the gene matches: 4. Germline lookup yields CDR1 MDHEN and CDR2 SYDVKM. The DNA for the CDR3 is TGTGCCAGCAGTCCGGACAGGGGGCGGAATGAGCAGTTCTTC. Protein: CASSPDRGRNEQFF. The complete variable domain, with remaining parts taken from reference TRBV28 and TRBJ2-1, reads DVKVTQSSRYLVKRTGEKVFLECVQDMDHENMFWYRQDPGLGLRLIYFSYDVKMKEKGDIPEGYSVSREKKERFSLILESASTNQTSMYLCASSPDRGRNEQFFGPGTRLTVL.

The table lists this clone with a few counts. The rearrangement links TRBV19 to TRBJ1-6; 9 nucleotides line up with TRBD1. V lost 1 base to trimming and J lost 7 bases; unmatched junction nucleotides: 5. Germline CDR1 and CDR2: LNHDA and SQIVND (reference sequence). This CDR3 is built from 16 residues. For the CDR3, the DNA is TGTGCCAGTAGTATAGGGGCCGGGACAGGGAATTCACCCCTCCACTTT. Translated: CASSIGAGTGNSPLHF.

The chain uses TRBV25-1 and TRBJ1-5, with D tentatively TRBD1 (6 bases). Germline V CDR1 and CDR2: MGHDK, SYGVNS. Trimming pared 3 bases from V and 4 bases from J, leaving 13 bases between. The CDR3 covers 15 residues. The CDR3 spells CASSETGWGNQPQHF. The CDR3 DNA sequence: TGTGCCAGCAGTGAGACAGGTTGGGGAAATCAGCCCCAGCATTTT.

This sequence joins TRBV11-3 and TRBJ1-1; 9 nucleotides line up with TRBD1. The CDR3 loop spans 14 amino acids. CDR1 and CDR2 from the germline V gene are SGHNT and YENEEA. V dropped 1 base and J dropped 6; count of bases not matched to a gene: 3. DNA of the CDR3: TGTGCCAGCAGCTTAGGGACAGGGGAGGCTGAAGCTTTCTTT. It is translated as CASSLGTGEAEAFF. Supplemented by reference TRBV11-3 and TRBJ1-1, the full variable domain reads EAGVVQSPRYKIIEKKQPVAFWCNPISGHNTLYWYLQNLGQGPELLIRYENEEAVDDSQLPKDRFSAERLKGVDSTLKIQPAELGDSAVYLCASSLGTGEAEAFFGQGTRLTVV.

The chain is built from TRBV7-2 and TRBJ2-1; TRBD2 aligns across 12 bases. CDR3 length: 16 residues. V lost 0 bases to trimming and J lost 7 bases; unmatched junction nucleotides: 4. CDR1 is SGHTA, CDR2 FQGNSA, per germline. The CDR3, as DNA: TGTGCCAGCAGCTTAGCTCTAGCGGGGGGGGAGAATGAGCAGTTCTTC. Translated: CASSLALAGGENEQFF.

The count of this clone is one. This chain connects TRBV20-1 to TRBJ2-7; tentatively, D is TRBD1 or TRBD2 (5 bases each). CDR1 is DFQATT, CDR2 SNEGSKA, per germline (reference sequence). V was clipped by 7 bases and J by 6 bases, with 13 bases between them. The CDR3 is made up of 11 amino acids. The CDR3 region is CSVQGRREQYF. In nucleotides, the CDR3 is TGCAGTGTTCAGGGACGGCGCGAGCAGTACTTC.

CDR3 protein: CASSQDPPGLNTEAFF. CDR3 DNA sequence: TGTGCCAGCAGCCAAGACCCCCCGGGCCTCAACACTGAAGCTTTCTTT. The chain joins TRBV3-1 (or the pseudogene TRBV3-2) to TRBJ1-1; no reliable D call. CDR3 length: 16 residues. Trimming took 0 bases from V and 2 from J, leaving 13 bases between them. The germline V gene has CDR1 LGHDT and CDR2 YNNKEL (reference sequence).

This clone was counted a single time. The chain is built from TRBV11-2 and TRBJ2-3; 11 nucleotides line up with TRBD2. V was pared by 1 base and J by 6 bases, with 9 bases of the junction left unmatched. This CDR3 is built from 17 residues. The germline V gene has CDR1 SGHAT and CDR2 FQNNGV. The CDR3 reads CASSLVTSGALGDTQYF. Here the CDR3 DNA reads TGTGCCAGCAGCTTAGTGACTAGCGGGGCCTTAGGGGATACGCAGTATTTT.

This chain links TRBV5-1 with TRBJ2-6; no reliable D call. V lost 6 bases and J 0 bases, leaving 10 bases between the germline ends. The CDR3 is 15 residues long. Per germline, CDR1 SGHRS and CDR2 YFSETQ. The CDR3 coding sequence is TGCGCCAGCACTTTCATCAGCTCTGGGGCCAACGTCCTGACTTTC. This encodes CASTFISSGANVLTF.

This clone has only one observation. CDR3 in DNA: TGTGCCAGCAGGTGGACAGGGGCGAACACCGGGGAGCTGTTTTTT. Its protein is CASRWTGANTGELFF. The chain uses TRBV7-3 and TRBJ2-2; 9 bases are a match to TRBD1. The CDR3 contains 15 residues. Looked up from germline, CDR1 is SGHTA and CDR2 is FQGTGA. The J segment lost 0 bases and the V segment lost 6 bases, leaving 2 bases of the junction unmatched.

The rearrangement joins TRBV5-1 to TRBJ2-2; D uncertain. The germline V gene has CDR1 SGHRS and CDR2 YFSETQ. Trimming removed 4 bases from V and 5 bases from J, with 3 bases in between. The CDR3 is 11 residues long. The CDR3 loop is CASSETGELFF. The CDR3 DNA is TGCGCCAGCAGCGAGACCGGGGAGCTGTTTTTT.

This chain uses TRBV12-3 or TRBV12-4 with TRBJ1-3; the D is unclear. V lost 4 bases, J lost 0 bases, and 4 bases lay in between. The CDR3 loop spans 13 amino acids. The CDR3 sequence: CASSSFSGNTIYF. The CDR3 DNA is TGTGCCAGCAGTTCTTTCTCTGGAAACACCATATATTTT.